This entry concerns a single T cell receptor beta chain. The same CDR3 also results from other DNA sequences found in this sample. This CDR3 contains 14 residues. With V trimmed by 9 bases and J by 3 bases, 4 bases remained unmatched. Germline CDR1 is KGHDR and CDR2 is SFDVKD. This sample is drawn from a study of blood T cell repertoires in COVID-19. Authors' methods: Nucleated cell number was recorded as an estimate derived from reference gene primer amplification. TCRdb's table, derived via immunoSEQ multiplex PCR, lists solely in-frame clones and lacks some. The V and J calls and clone size were taken over from that table, and D and trimming were inferred from the DNA. The repertoire holds approximately 92,000 clones, with around 81% as singletons.

The receptor comes from a man aged 60 to 75 with acute or convalescent COVID-19. The sequenced sample was peripheral blood. V and J are TRBV24-1 and TRBJ2-3, with 11 nucleotides matching TRBD2. The CDR3 DNA reads as TGTGCCACCCGGGGACTAGCGGAAACAGATACGCAGTATTTT. It yields the protein CATRGLAETDTQYF.